This T cell receptor beta chain emerged from a study of beta chain features in type 1 diabetes (dated by TCRdb to about 2018). For context, the study as a whole: No differences in mean age, gender distribution, total cell number or subset yield were found between patients and healthy donors. A total of 107,917,701 sorted cells were examined across all samples, and the number of cells per subset was strongly correlated with RNA yield. The study compared the TCRB repertoires of sorted circulating CD4+ T cell subsets in recently diagnosed type 1 diabetes patients with those in matched healthy donors. Regulatory and stem cell-like memory subsets were obtained from only 8 patients and roughly 8 healthy donors, while naive and central memory subsets were obtained from all 30 or so donors. What the authors observed across the whole study: The naive, central memory and regulatory TCRB repertoires appeared to resemble one another more closely among patients than among healthy donors. Because the HLA sub-analyses included only small numbers of individuals, any influence of HLA type on TCRB rearrangement was left unresolved. Patients with type 1 diabetes made fewer insertions and deleted more nucleotides at VDJ recombination sites, implying thymic rearrangement abnormalities. Shorter templates might be favored by PCR, yet because patient and control samples were amplified and corrected together, any such skew would affect both groups equally. Because cDNA was sequenced instead of genomic DNA, activated cells with high expression could be over-represented, although the groups did not differ in activation or CD3 levels. In all four CD4+ subsets, TCRB CDR3 length was moderately but significantly shorter in type 1 diabetes patients.

The entire isolated RNA was reverse transcribed using the High Capacity cDNA Reverse Transcription Kit, and thus expressed TCRB transcripts were sequenced. Naive, central memory and regulatory T cell samples underwent deep immunoSEQ sequencing, averaging roughly 3.5 million total reads per sample. After sorted cells were lysed in RLT buffer, RNA was extracted with DNase-treated RNeasy Micro or Mini kits, with the choice depending on cell number. Each cell subset was processed on its own to prevent cross-contamination, while patient and healthy donor samples were processed together. The immunoSEQ multiplex PCR was used to amplify TCRB sequences from cDNA, yielding 87-bp fragments that span the CDR3 region. The amplicons were sequenced using the Illumina HiSeq platform. The study's own analysis went as follows. Synthetic template baselines were used to correct PCR bias computationally, reads within Hamming distance 2 were collapsed, and singletons that could not be merged were discarded. By aligning reads against IMGT, V, D and J genes, CDR3 length, and insertions or deletions at six rearrangement sites were assigned. Clonotype counts were normalized to sorted cell number within each subset before computing true diversity and Gini coefficients with the tcR R package. The overlap coefficient, calculated on TCRB nucleotide sequences, was used to measure repertoire sharing. Drawn from immuneACCESS, this table holds only the in-frame rearrangements with V and J called that TCRdb kept. Clones are partly lost; checked studies trace under half to an unresolved V gene and leave the rest unexplained. The V and J calls and the clone size are those of that table, but D and trimming were determined from the DNA. For this sample there are a few hundred thousand clones; around 9.6% appear just once. The ten top clones hold approximately 0.55% of the sample.

Comments on this clone: It has no known antigen specificity. The record has no base qualities; no much larger clone is one base away.

Each donor gave one peripheral blood draw, roughly 0.12 L on average, collected into heparinised tubes. A BD FACSAria II and a panel including CD45RO, CCR7, CD25, CD127, CD95 and CD27 were used to sort naive, central memory, regulatory and stem cell-like memory CD4+ T cells. Purity was above 95% for every sorted population. PBMCs were isolated immediately by Lymphoprep density gradient centrifugation and stained directly without culture. So that batch effects would be minimized, each experiment stained and sorted samples in pairs, pairing one healthy donor with one patient. The receptor was derived from a man aged 30 to 39 with type 1 diabetes. Sequenced input: central memory CD4+ T cells from blood.

The DNA sequence reads TGCGCCAGCAGCTTGGGGAGACAGGGCGTAGATACGCAGTATTTT. Its product reads: CASSLGRQGVDTQYF. The chain is encoded by TRBV5-1 joined to TRBJ2-3, with 7 bases aligning to TRBD1. From its cysteine to its phenylalanine, the CDR3 spans 15 amino acids. The read is trimmed to its CDR3 DNA, 45 bases read in frame from base 1. V is trimmed back by 0 bases and J by 5 bases, and the junction contains 6 bases that no gene match accounts for. CDR1 SGHRS and CDR2 YFSETQ are derived from the germline V gene.